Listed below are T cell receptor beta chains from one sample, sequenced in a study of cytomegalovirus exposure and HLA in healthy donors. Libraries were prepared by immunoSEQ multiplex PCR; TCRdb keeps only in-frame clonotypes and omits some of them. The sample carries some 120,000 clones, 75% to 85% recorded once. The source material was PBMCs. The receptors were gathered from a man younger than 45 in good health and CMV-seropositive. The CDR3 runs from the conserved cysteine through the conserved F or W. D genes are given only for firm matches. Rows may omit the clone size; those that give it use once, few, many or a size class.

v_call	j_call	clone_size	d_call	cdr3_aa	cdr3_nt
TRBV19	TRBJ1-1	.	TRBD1	CASIGWGQGMNTEAFF	TGTGCCAGTATAGGATGGGGACAGGGGATGAACACTGAAGCTTTCTTT
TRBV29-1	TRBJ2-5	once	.	CSVSPEETQYF	TGCAGCGTTAGTCCAGAAGAGACCCAGTACTTC
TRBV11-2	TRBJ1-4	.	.	CASSFLSGGVLDEKLFF	TGTGCCAGCAGCTTTTTATCTGGGGGCGTTTTAGATGAAAAACTGTTTTTT
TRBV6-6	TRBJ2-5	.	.	CASSERRTVRETQYF	TGTGCCAGCAGCGAAAGGAGGACAGTCCGGGAGACCCAGTACTTC
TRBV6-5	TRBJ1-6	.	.	CASSYEHTGSPLHF	TGTGCCAGCAGTTACGAACACACAGGGTCACCCCTCCACTTT
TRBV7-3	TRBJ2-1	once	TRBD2	CASSLGLAEYNEQFF	TGTGCCAGCAGCTTAGGACTAGCGGAATACAATGAGCAGTTCTTC
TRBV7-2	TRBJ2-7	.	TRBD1	CASSHDRGPYEQYF	TGTGCCAGCAGCCACGACAGGGGGCCCTACGAGCAGTACTTC
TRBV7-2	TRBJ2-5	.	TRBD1	CASSRSFKGANQETQYF	TGTGCCAGCAGTCGTTCCTTCAAGGGGGCTAACCAAGAGACCCAGTACTTC
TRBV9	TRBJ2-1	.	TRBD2	CASSLRVAGLNEQFF	TGTGCCAGCAGCCTCAGGGTAGCGGGTCTTAATGAGCAGTTCTTC
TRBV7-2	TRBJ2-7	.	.	CASSRDSGEQYF	TGTGCCAGCAGCAGGGATTCGGGGGAGCAGTACTTC
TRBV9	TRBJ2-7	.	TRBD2	CASSVEAGGFSYEQYF	TGTGCCAGCAGCGTAGAGGCGGGGGGGTTCTCCTACGAGCAGTACTTC
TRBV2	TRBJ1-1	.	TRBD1	CASRTRTGNTEAFF	TGTGCCAGCAGAACCCGGACAGGGAACACTGAAGCTTTCTTT
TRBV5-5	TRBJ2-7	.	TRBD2	CASSLVLAGPVEQYF	TGTGCCAGCAGCTTGGTACTAGCGGGACCGGTCGAGCAGTACTTC
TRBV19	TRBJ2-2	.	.	CASSPLLAWENTGELFF	TGTGCCAGTAGTCCCCTACTAGCTTGGGAGAACACCGGGGAGCTGTTTTTT
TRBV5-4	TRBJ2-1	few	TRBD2	CASSPPSGTYNEQFF	TGTGCCAGCAGCCCCCCTAGCGGTACCTACAATGAGCAGTTCTTC
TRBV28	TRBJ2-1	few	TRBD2	CASSPIRLARRIYNEQFF	TGTGCCAGCAGTCCGATAAGACTAGCGAGAAGGATATACAATGAGCAGTTCTTC